These T cell receptor beta chains were read from a single sample in a study of T cells in Graves' hyperthyroidism and ophthalmopathy. One entry per CDR3 protein results from TCRdb running MiXCR on the multiplex PCR reads. The table records 300,000 to 450,000 distinct CDR3 sequences, more than 14% of them present only once. The sequencing input was blood. Receptors originate from a woman in her 30s with Graves' ophthalmopathy. Both conserved end residues are part of each CDR3. Each record gives: D gene, clone size, V gene, J gene, CDR3 protein, CDR3 DNA. A D gene is named only where the DNA matches it firmly. Rows may omit the clone size; those that give it use once, few, many or a size class.

-	few	TRBV7-2	TRBJ1-2	CASSPVGKAGYTF	TGTGCCAGCAGCCCCGTAGGAAAGGCTGGCTACACCTTC
-	many	TRBV28	TRBJ1-6	CASSSRGPLHF	TGTGCCAGCAGCAGCCGGGGGCCCCTCCACTTT
-	many	TRBV4-1	TRBJ2-1	CASSQVIVRGLGYNEQFF	TGCGCCAGCAGCCAAGTGATCGTCAGGGGCCTAGGGTACAATGAGCAGTTCTTC
TRBD2	many	TRBV20-1	TRBJ2-3	CSASGVAGGPGTDTQYF	TGCAGTGCTAGCGGAGTAGCGGGGGGGCCGGGCACAGATACGCAGTATTTT
-	many	TRBV19	TRBJ1-6	CASTLTGSNSPLHF	TGTGCCAGCACTCTGACAGGTTCGAATTCACCCCTCCACTTT
-	many	TRBV11-2	TRBJ1-1	CASSPFNRLTEAFF	TGTGCCAGCAGCCCATTTAACAGGCTGACTGAAGCTTTCTTT
TRBD2	many	TRBV14	TRBJ2-3	CASSQPPGLENTDTQYF	TGTGCCAGCAGCCAACCGCCGGGACTAGAAAACACAGATACGCAGTATTTT
-	-	TRBV7-3	TRBJ2-1	CASSLSQGFFNEQFF	TGTGCCAGCAGCTTATCTCAGGGATTTTTTAATGAGCAGTTCTTC
-	many	TRBV30	TRBJ2-4	CAWSVTGIAKNIQYF	TGTGCCTGGAGTGTTACGGGGATAGCCAAAAACATTCAGTACTTC
-	many	TRBV7-9	TRBJ1-1	CASSEHRVLNTEAFF	TGTGCCAGCAGCGAACACAGGGTTTTGAACACTGAAGCTTTCTTT
TRBD1	many	TRBV28	TRBJ2-1	CASSFVRDSTNEQFF	TGTGCCAGCAGTTTTGTCCGGGACAGCACCAATGAGCAGTTCTTC
-	many	TRBV6-1	TRBJ1-1	CASTYRRYQVSVAEAFF	TGTGCCAGCACCTACAGGAGGTATCAGGTATCAGTTGCTGAAGCTTTCTTT
-	many	TRBV12-3/TRBV12-4	TRBJ2-3	CASSLRAQYPDTQYF	TGTGCCAGCAGTCTCAGGGCCCAGTACCCAGATACGCAGTATTTT
-	-	TRBV6-1	TRBJ1-4	CASQREGSGKLFF	TGTGCCAGCCAGAGGGAAGGGAGCGGAAAACTGTTTTTT
TRBD2	many	TRBV7-9	TRBJ2-3	CASSPSNRGGTDTQYF	TGTGCCAGCAGCCCGTCAAATCGGGGGGGCACAGATACGCAGTATTTT
-	few	TRBV9	TRBJ2-2	CASSVGPGHGWELFF	TGTGCCAGCAGCGTAGGCCCGGGACACGGCTGGGAGCTGTTTTTT
TRBD1	many	TRBV6-1	TRBJ2-6	CASSRQGSLSGANVLTF	TGTGCCAGCAGTCGACAGGGGTCGCTCTCTGGGGCCAACGTCCTGACTTTC
TRBD1	-	TRBV9	TRBJ1-1	CASSASDRGRLSEAFF	TGTGCCAGCAGTGCATCTGACAGGGGGCGCCTTTCTGAAGCTTTCTTT
-	many	TRBV4-1	TRBJ1-5	CASSQDGGTGIAPQHF	TGCGCCAGCAGCCAAGACGGGGGAACGGGAATCGCGCCCCAGCATTTT
-	many	TRBV5-1	TRBJ2-1	CASSRDGPNGDEQFF	TGCGCCAGCAGCCGGGACGGACCTAATGGCGATGAGCAGTTCTTC
-	many	TRBV15	TRBJ2-3	CATSRDLGIPDTQYF	TGTGCCACCAGCAGAGATCTAGGGATTCCCGATACGCAGTATTTT
TRBD2	-	TRBV9	TRBJ2-3	CASSARTSVDTDTQYF	TGTGCCAGCAGCGCGCGGACTAGCGTGGACACAGATACGCAGTATTTT
-	many	TRBV30	TRBJ2-5	CAWNSIAEETQYF	TGTGCCTGGAACTCAATAGCAGAGGAGACCCAGTACTTC
-	many	TRBV4-1	TRBJ1-2	CASSPEYSGYGYTF	TGCGCCAGCAGCCCGGAATATTCTGGCTATGGCTACACCTTC
-	-	TRBV12-3/TRBV12-4	TRBJ2-3	CASSRLISSTDTQYF	TGTGCCAGCAGTCGACTAATCTCTAGCACAGATACGCAGTATTTT
-	few	TRBV6-1	TRBJ1-3	CASGKNLDSGNTIYF	TGTGCCAGCGGAAAAAACCTAGACTCTGGAAACACCATATATTTT
TRBD1	many	TRBV12-3/TRBV12-4	TRBJ1-2	CASSLGQGVHGYTF	TGTGCCAGCAGTTTGGGGCAGGGGGTCCATGGCTACACCTTC
-	many	TRBV5-6	TRBJ1-1	CASTIGSGEAFF	TGTGCCAGCACCATTGGGAGCGGTGAAGCTTTCTTT
-	many	TRBV5-5	TRBJ1-2	CASSPQSLANYGYTF	TGTGCCAGCAGCCCCCAGAGCTTAGCTAACTATGGCTACACCTTC
TRBD1	-	TRBV2	TRBJ1-2	CASLQGVVYGYTF	TGTGCCAGCCTGCAGGGGGTTGTCTATGGCTACACCTTC
-	many	TRBV7-8	TRBJ2-5	CASSPPDRNQETQYF	TGTGCCAGCAGCCCACCGGACAGAAACCAAGAGACCCAGTACTTC
TRBD2	once	TRBV12-3/TRBV12-4	TRBJ2-1	CASSSLTSGVYNEQFF	TGTGCCAGCAGTTCGCTAACTAGCGGGGTCTACAATGAGCAGTTCTTC
TRBD2	many	TRBV20-1	TRBJ2-5	CSASAGGGETQYF	TGCAGTGCTAGTGCGGGGGGAGGTGAGACCCAGTACTTC
TRBD1	few	TRBV11-2	TRBJ1-4	CASSYTGATNEKLFF	TGTGCCAGCAGCTACACAGGGGCAACTAATGAAAAACTGTTTTTT
-	many	TRBV28	TRBJ1-2	CASRYTGNYGYTF	TGTGCCAGCAGATACACAGGGAACTATGGCTACACCTTC
TRBD2	many	TRBV2	TRBJ2-3	CASRGTSGGANTQYF	TGTGCCAGCAGGGGGACTAGCGGGGGGGCTAATACGCAGTATTTT
-	few	TRBV19	TRBJ2-1	CASSYWDNEQFF	TGTGCCAGTAGCTACTGGGACAATGAGCAGTTCTTC
TRBD1	-	TRBV5-4	TRBJ1-6	CASSPGQGASPLHF	TGTGCCAGCAGCCCGGGACAGGGGGCTTCACCCCTCCACTTT
-	many	TRBV7-9	TRBJ2-5	CASSVGADNQETQYF	TGTGCCAGCAGCGTTGGGGCCGACAACCAAGAGACCCAGTACTTC
TRBD1	many	TRBV12-3/TRBV12-4	TRBJ1-1	CASSSGQGEAFF	TGTGCCAGCAGCTCCGGACAGGGAGAAGCTTTCTTT
TRBD1	many	TRBV3-1	TRBJ2-1	CASSQKRDSSYNEQFF	TGTGCCAGCAGCCAAAAAAGGGACAGTTCCTACAATGAGCAGTTCTTC
TRBD2	few	TRBV5-1	TRBJ2-1	CASSLRTGGPNEQFF	TGCGCCAGCAGCTTGAGAACGGGGGGGCCTAATGAGCAGTTCTTC
-	few	TRBV4-1	TRBJ1-5	CASSPTTGARQPQHF	TGCGCCAGCAGCCCAACGACTGGGGCGCGGCAGCCCCAGCATTTT
-	-	TRBV7-9	TRBJ2-2	CASSYNPQGGTGELFF	TGTGCCAGCAGCTACAATCCCCAGGGTGGCACCGGGGAGCTGTTTTTT
TRBD2	many	TRBV6-1	TRBJ2-7	CASQRGVLLPYEQYF	TGTGCCAGCCAGCGGGGGGTCCTCCTGCCTTACGAGCAGTACTTC
TRBD2	-	TRBV7-6	TRBJ2-7	CARGTSGSVGIDEQYF	TGTGCCAGAGGGACTAGCGGGAGTGTTGGGATCGACGAGCAGTACTTC
-	many	TRBV15	TRBJ2-7	CATSNLRAVSYEQYF	TGTGCCACCAGCAACCTGAGGGCCGTCAGCTACGAGCAGTACTTC
-	-	TRBV19	TRBJ1-1	CASRGGGHAAFF	TGTGCCAGTCGCGGGGGGGGGCACGCAGCTTTCTTT
TRBD1	many	TRBV29-1	TRBJ1-2	CSVEGAGGSGYTF	TGCAGCGTTGAAGGGGCAGGGGGCTCTGGCTACACCTTC
TRBD2	many	TRBV6-1	TRBJ2-7	CASSPGLAGRKEQYF	TGTGCCAGCAGTCCCGGACTAGCGGGCAGGAAGGAGCAGTACTTC
-	many	TRBV7-8	TRBJ2-5	CASSPEYLRRETQYF	TGTGCCAGCAGCCCGGAGTACTTGAGGAGGGAGACCCAGTACTTC
-	many	TRBV27	TRBJ1-5	CASSLSMGFQPQHF	TGTGCCAGCAGTTTATCTATGGGTTTTCAGCCCCAGCATTTT
TRBD1	-	TRBV28	TRBJ2-3	CASRPQGARTNTQYF	TGTGCCAGCAGGCCTCAGGGGGCGCGAACAAATACGCAGTATTTT
-	many	TRBV30	TRBJ1-1	CAWSVQANTEAFF	TGTGCCTGGAGTGTACAGGCGAACACTGAAGCTTTCTTT
TRBD1	many	TRBV9	TRBJ1-2	CASSAYNSGQGVRGYTF	TGTGCCAGCAGCGCCTACAATTCGGGACAGGGGGTACGGGGCTACACCTTC
-	few	TRBV12-3/TRBV12-4	TRBJ1-3	CASSLGGTNENTIYF	TGTGCCAGCAGTTTAGGGGGGACAAACGAAAACACCATATATTTT
TRBD1	many	TRBV3-1	TRBJ2-5	CASSQLIGTGDETQYF	TGTGCCAGCAGCCAGCTTATAGGGACAGGGGACGAGACCCAGTACTTC
TRBD2	many	TRBV27	TRBJ2-5	CASSPRGREGETQYF	TGTGCCAGCAGTCCGAGGGGCAGGGAGGGGGAGACCCAGTACTTC
TRBD1	many	TRBV19	TRBJ2-2	CASSPPGQPLANTGELFF	TGTGCCAGTAGCCCTCCGGGACAGCCTCTCGCGAACACCGGGGAGCTGTTTTTT